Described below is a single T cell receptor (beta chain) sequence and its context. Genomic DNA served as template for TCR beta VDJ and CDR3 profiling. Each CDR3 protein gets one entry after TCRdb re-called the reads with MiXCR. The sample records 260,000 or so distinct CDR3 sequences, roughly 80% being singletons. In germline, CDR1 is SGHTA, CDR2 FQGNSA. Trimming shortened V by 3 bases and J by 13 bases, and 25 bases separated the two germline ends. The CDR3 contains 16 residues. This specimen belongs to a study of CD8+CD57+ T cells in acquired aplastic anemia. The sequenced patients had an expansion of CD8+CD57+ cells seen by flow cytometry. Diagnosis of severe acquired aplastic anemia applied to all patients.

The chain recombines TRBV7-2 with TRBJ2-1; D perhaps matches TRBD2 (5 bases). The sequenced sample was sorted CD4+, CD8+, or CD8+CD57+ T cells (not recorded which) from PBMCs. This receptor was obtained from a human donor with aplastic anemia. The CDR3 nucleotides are TGTGCCAGCAGCTTGTCCCCTCCTAGCAGGAGCACAGATCAGTTCTTC. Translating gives CASSLSPPSRSTDQFF.